The T cell receptor beta chain under discussion was sequenced for a study of blood T cell repertoires in COVID-19. For the study at large: T cells, B-cell-depleted T cells, or PBMCs provided the cDNA or gDNA that served as material.

Assay used: immunoSEQ multiplex PCR; TCRdb lists only in-frame clones, some missing. The sample includes about 140,000 clones, 85% to 90% of them seen just once. Cohort assignment relied on participant-reported clinical history. The sequenced material came from PBMCs or T cells enriched from blood (not recorded which). This receptor was taken from a man between 60 and 75 years old who had recovered from COVID-19.

The CDR3 region has the DNA TGTGCCAGCAGCTTAGAGAGGGCAGTTGGCCAGTACTTC. Amino acids: CASSLERAVGQYF. The chain recombines TRBV7-8 with TRBJ2-7, with a possible D match to TRBD2 (5 bases). The length of the CDR3 is 13 residues. V was trimmed by 1 base and J by 10 bases, leaving 14 bases between them. Germline CDR1 reads SGHVS; CDR2 reads FQNEAQ.